Listed below are T cell receptor beta chains from one sample, sequenced in a study of Graves' ophthalmopathy and Graves' hyperthyroidism. TCRdb re-called the multiplex PCR reads with MiXCR, one entry per CDR3 protein. This sample has a few hundred thousand distinct CDR3 sequences; 15% to 20% occur once, and the top ten carry 2.4%. What was sequenced was peripheral blood. These receptors originate from an adult woman with stable Graves' hyperthyroidism. Both conserved end residues are part of each CDR3. A D gene is named only where the DNA matches it firmly. Clone sizes are given selectively: once, few, many, or a class where the clone is expanded.

>many|15|TRBD1|TRBV6-1|TRBJ2-7
TGTGCCAGCAGCAAACCGGGACAGGGGTCTGGCGAGCAGTACTTC
CASSKPGQGSGEQYF
>.|11|.|TRBV2|TRBJ2-5
TGTGCCAGCAGTATGACTGGGGCCCAGTACTTC
CASSMTGAQYF
>many|16|.|TRBV6-2/TRBV6-3|TRBJ2-6
TGTGCCAGCAGTTACGATCGGGTTTTTGGGGCCAACGTCCTGACTTTC
CASSYDRVFGANVLTF
>many|17|.|TRBV10-2|TRBJ2-5
TGCGCCAGCAGTGAACCCCAAGGAGCGCCATACCAAGAGACCCAGTACTTC
CASSEPQGAPYQETQYF
>few|14|TRBD1|TRBV6-1|TRBJ2-5
TGTGCCAGCAGTGATAGGGACAGGGGTGAGACCCAGTACTTC
CASSDRDRGETQYF
>many|13|.|TRBV24-1|TRBJ2-7
TGTGCCACCGTCCGTAACCCTTCCTACGAGCAGTACTTC
CATVRNPSYEQYF
>many|16|.|TRBV6-5|TRBJ1-1
TGTGCCAGCAGTTACCGTGACGGCCTTCGGAGCCCTGAAGCTTTCTTT
CASSYRDGLRSPEAFF
>many|16|TRBD1|TRBV20-1|TRBJ2-7
TGCAGTGCTAGAGAGAAACAGGGGGCGCTCGCTAGCGAGCAGTACTTC
CSAREKQGALASEQYF
>.|14|.|TRBV7-2|TRBJ1-2
TGTGCCAGCAGCTTAGAGGAAGGGGGCTATGGCTACACCTTC
CASSLEEGGYGYTF
>many|11|.|TRBV27|TRBJ2-5
TGTGCCAGCAGTGAAGGTGGGACCCAGTACTTC
CASSEGGTQYF
>many|16|TRBD1|TRBV27|TRBJ2-7
TGTGCCAGCAGTCCCTCAGCCGGGACAGGGTTGTACGAGCAGTACTTC
CASSPSAGTGLYEQYF
>few|14|.|TRBV12-3/TRBV12-4|TRBJ1-5
TGTGCCAGCAGCCCCACAGCTAGCAATCAGCCTCAGCATTTT
CASSPTASNQPQHF
>.|15|TRBD1|TRBV24-1|TRBJ1-2
TGTGCCACCAGTAACCCCGGGCAGGGGGCGTGGGGCTACACCTTC
CATSNPGQGAWGYTF
>many|14|.|TRBV6-1|TRBJ2-2
TGTGCCAGCAACCCCGGACGGTTCCCCGGGGAGCTGTTTTTT
CASNPGRFPGELFF
>few|13|.|TRBV11-3|TRBJ1-1
TGTGCCAGCAGCTTCCCGCCGGACACTGAAGCTTTCTTT
CASSFPPDTEAFF
>many|16|TRBD1|TRBV6-5|TRBJ1-1
TGTGCCAGCAGTCCGCGACAGGGGGCTCTAGGCACTGAAGCTTTCTTT
CASSPRQGALGTEAFF
>many|14|.|TRBV15|TRBJ1-5
TGTGCCACCAGCAGTCCGATTAGCAATCAGCCCCAGCATTTT
CATSSPISNQPQHF
>.|14|.|TRBV19|TRBJ1-5
TGTGCCAGTAGTATAGCCGGACAACTCACGCCCCAGCATTTT
CASSIAGQLTPQHF
>many|14|.|TRBV7-9|TRBJ1-2
TGTGCCAGCAGCTTTACCGGGACTAACTATGGCTACACCTTC
CASSFTGTNYGYTF
>many|15|.|TRBV12-3/TRBV12-4|TRBJ2-2
TGTGCCAGCAGTTTGAGGACTGACAACACCGGGGAGCTGTTTTTT
CASSLRTDNTGELFF
>.|15|TRBD1|TRBV12-3/TRBV12-4|TRBJ1-1
TGTGCCAGCAGACCTACAGGGGGCTGGAACACTGAAGCTTTCTTT
CASRPTGGWNTEAFF
>many|16|TRBD2|TRBV28|TRBJ2-2
TGCGCCAGCACCGTCCGTCGGCTAGCGGACACCGGGGAGCTGTTTTTT
CASTVRRLADTGELFF
>many|15|.|TRBV28|TRBJ2-7
TGTGCCAGCAGTTCCCGAGGTAGCGGCTCCTACGAGCAGTACTTC
CASSSRGSGSYEQYF
>many|13|.|TRBV12-3/TRBV12-4|TRBJ2-5
TGTGCCAGCACCCCCCGGGCACAAGAGACCCAGTACTTC
CASTPRAQETQYF
>many|18|.|TRBV4-1|TRBJ2-7
TGCGCCAGCAGCCAAGATCCGCATATGCAGGGAATGATTCTCGAGCAGTACTTC
CASSQDPHMQGMILEQYF
>many|13|TRBD2|TRBV11-2|TRBJ2-7
TGTGCCAGCAGCTTCAGCGGGACCTACGAGCAGTACTTC
CASSFSGTYEQYF
>few|15|TRBD2|TRBV27|TRBJ2-1
TGTGCCAGCAGTAAACTAGCGGGAGCTAGCAATGAGCAGTTCTTC
CASSKLAGASNEQFF
>.|13|.|TRBV6-5|TRBJ1-6
TGTGCCAGCCTAAAGGCACAGAATTCACCCCTCCACTTT
CASLKAQNSPLHF
>few|16|.|TRBV28|TRBJ1-1
TGTGCCAGCAGTGCCTCGCAGGGTTGGGCGATTGGTGAAGCTTTCTTT
CASSASQGWAIGEAFF
>many|19|TRBD2|TRBV19|TRBJ2-4
TGTGCCAGTAGTGTTTTGACTAGCGGGAGCGAAAGAGGGGGGAACATTCAGTACTTC
CASSVLTSGSERGGNIQYF
>many|13|TRBD1|TRBV6-5|TRBJ2-7
TGTGCCAGCAGTAATCACAGGGGTGGCGAGCAGTACTTC
CASSNHRGGEQYF
>.|16|TRBD1|TRBV6-1|TRBJ2-5
TGTGCCAGCAGCAGAAACCGGGCAGGGGGTATAGTGACCCAGTACTTC
CASSRNRAGGIVTQYF
>many|13|.|TRBV12-3/TRBV12-4|TRBJ2-2
TGTGCCAGCAGTCAGTGGGGGGCCGGGGAGCTGTTTTTT
CASSQWGAGELFF
>many|15|TRBD1|TRBV29-1|TRBJ2-7
TGCAGCGTTGAGTACGCTGGGACAGTCTCCTACGAGCAGTACTTC
CSVEYAGTVSYEQYF
>many|14|TRBD1|TRBV12-3/TRBV12-4|TRBJ1-2
TGTGCCAGCAGCCGTGGGACAGGGCCGGGAGGCTACACCTTC
CASSRGTGPGGYTF
>many|15|TRBD2|TRBV11-2|TRBJ2-7
TGTGCCAGCAGCTTAGACATTAGCGGGGGATACGAGCAGTACTTC
CASSLDISGGYEQYF
>many|17|.|TRBV10-2|TRBJ1-2
TGCGCCAGCAGTGAGTCTCACCGGGACTTCTCCATCTATGGCTACACCTTC
CASSESHRDFSIYGYTF
>.|19|TRBD1|TRBV6-2/TRBV6-3|TRBJ1-2
TGTGCCAGCAGTTACACTCTACCGGGACAGACTTTCACTAACTATGGCTACACCTTC
CASSYTLPGQTFTNYGYTF
>many|15|.|TRBV28|TRBJ2-7
TGTGCCAGCAGCCCAGGGGGGGTGGTGGTCCACGAGCAGTACTTC
CASSPGGVVVHEQYF
>.|14|.|TRBV27|TRBJ2-7
TGTGCCAGCTGTTTATCGTGGGGGGCACGCGAGCAGTACTTC
CASCLSWGAREQYF
>many|17|.|TRBV4-2|TRBJ1-6
TGTGCCAGCAGCCAAGGCCCCGGGCCGACTCGGAATTCACCCCTCCACTTT
CASSQGPGPTRNSPLHF
>many|16|.|TRBV2|TRBJ2-2
TGTGCCAGCAGGATAGGGACGGCAGCGAACACCGGGGAGCTGTTTTTT
CASRIGTAANTGELFF
>.|13|TRBD1|TRBV30|TRBJ1-1
TGTGCCTGGAGTGTAAGCCCCGACAGGGCAGCTTTCTTT
CAWSVSPDRAAFF
>many|12|.|TRBV11-2|TRBJ2-7
TGTGCCAGCAGGAGGACGGGATACGAGCAGTACTTC
CASRRTGYEQYF
>many|16|.|TRBV4-2|TRBJ2-5
TGTGCCAGCAGCCAAGTGGACTACCTCCTTCCGGAGACCCAGTACTTC
CASSQVDYLLPETQYF
>few|11|.|TRBV20-1|TRBJ2-4
TGCAGTGCTAGAGATCCGCACATTAAGTACTTC
CSARDPHIKYF